The 22 T cell receptor beta chains in this list originate from one sample, sequenced in a study of T cell responses to AZD1222 COVID-19 vaccine. Sequenced by immunoSEQ multiplex PCR; TCRdb stores in-frame clones only, minus some. The sample consists of some 180,000 clones, roughly 94% of them appearing once. The specimen comprised peripheral blood, sampled 28 days after the second AZD1222 dose. The receptors here all came from an adult who received the AZD1222 COVID-19 vaccine.

The chain employs TRBV9 and TRBJ1-1, with D hard to call. This CDR3 spans 14 amino acids. CDR1 and CDR2 (germline): SGDLS, YYNGEE. Trimming stripped 3 bases from V and 0 bases from J, with 9 bases between. CDR3 in amino acids: CASSGSLMNTEAFF. DNA for the CDR3: TGTGCCAGCAGCGGTAGCTTGATGAACACTGAAGCTTTCTTT. Full variable domain (outside the CDR3, taken from reference TRBV9 and TRBJ1-1): DSGVTQTPKHLITATGQRVTLRCSPRSGDLSVYWYQQSLDQGLQFLIQYYNGEERAKGNILERFSAQQFPDLHSELNLSSLELGDSALYFCASSGSLMNTEAFFGQGTRLTVV.

The chain recombines TRBV28 with TRBJ1-6, with a tentative D call TRBD1 (5 bases). The V gene lost 6 bases and the J gene lost 14 bases, with 26 bases spanning the gap. This CDR3 contains 16 residues. Germline CDR1 is MDHEN and CDR2 is SYDVKM. This CDR3 reads CASSRLADSSRVALHF. The CDR3 DNA follows: TGTGCCAGCAGCCGTTTGGCCGACAGCAGCAGAGTGGCCCTCCACTTT.

V and J are TRBV28 and TRBJ2-7; 10 positions agree with TRBD2. Germline assignment: CDR1 MDHEN and CDR2 SYDVKM. The J segment lost 5 bases and the V segment lost 1 base, leaving 8 bases of the junction unmatched. This CDR3 is built from 16 residues. The CDR3, as DNA: TGTGCCAGCAGTTTATTCGAAGCGGGAGGGCCGGACGAGCAGTACTTC. Translating it yields CASSLFEAGGPDEQYF.

The chain joins TRBV4-1 to TRBJ1-1; no clear D gene. V lost 2 bases and J 1 base, leaving 11 bases between the germline ends. The germline gives CDR1 MGHRA, CDR2 YSYEKL. This CDR3 is built from 15 residues. CDR3 sequence: CASSQSPLRNTEAFF. The CDR3 region has the DNA TGCGCCAGCAGCCAAAGCCCCCTCAGGAACACTGAAGCTTTCTTT.

The CDR3 sequence is CASSSSFAASRDGYTF. CDR3 sequence (DNA): TGTGCCAGCAGTTCCTCCTTCGCAGCCTCGAGGGATGGCTACACCTTC. The J gene is TRBJ1-2, the V gene TRBV6-5; no definite D call. This CDR3 comprises 16 residues. V shed 4 bases and J shed 6 bases, with 21 bases lying between them. CDR1 is MNHEY, CDR2 SVGAGI, per germline.

The chain couples TRBV9 to TRBJ2-5, with 8 bases that match TRBD2. Trimming removed 0 bases from V and 5 bases from J; junction bases left unmatched: 6. This CDR3 has 15 amino acids. Germline CDR1 is SGDLS and CDR2 is YYNGEE. The CDR3 reads CASSVDPSGFETQYF. The DNA of the CDR3 is TGTGCCAGCAGCGTAGACCCTAGCGGGTTCGAGACCCAGTACTTC.

Turning to this clone: The junction departs from the called germline gene at one end, perhaps through a read error. Other DNA sequences in this sample translate to the same CDR3. This rearrangement joins TRBV19 to TRBJ1-1; D unresolved. Per the germline V gene, CDR1 is LNHDA and CDR2 is SQIVND (reference sequence). This CDR3 is built from 13 residues. The CDR3 reads CASMGTQNTEAFF. The CDR3 DNA is TGTGCCAGTATGGGCACTCAGAACACTGAAGCTTTTTTT.

This sequence joins TRBV6-2 or TRBV6-3 and TRBJ2-7; D is possibly TRBD1 (6 bases). V dropped 4 bases and J dropped 5 bases, with 15 bases sitting between them. The CDR3 length is 14 residues. Germline V CDR1 and CDR2: MNHEY, SVGEGT. The CDR3 nucleotides are TGTGCCAGCAGTTCAGGGGCCCTACTCCACGAGCAGTACTTC. This translates into CASSSGALLHEQYF.

V gene TRBV7-9 combines with J gene TRBJ1-1; no definite D call. The CDR3 has 14 amino acids. The germline V gene has CDR1 SEHNR and CDR2 FQNEAQ (reference sequence). Trimming cost V 5 bases and J 5 bases, with 15 bases left between them. The chain's CDR3 is CASSDSEGLTEAFF. The CDR3 coding sequence is TGTGCCAGCAGCGATAGCGAGGGTCTGACTGAAGCTTTCTTT.

The CDR3 is CASALTGSGGLTFNYGYTF. CDR3 bases: TGCGCCAGCGCCTTGACAGGATCCGGGGGGCTCACTTTTAACTATGGCTACACCTTC. This chain links TRBV5-1 with TRBJ1-2; D may be TRBD1 (6 bases). CDR1 SGHRS and CDR2 YFSETQ come from the germline V gene. Trimming took off 7 bases at V and 1 base at J, with 29 bases between the two ends. CDR3 length equals 19 residues. Together with reference TRBV5-1 and TRBJ1-2, the CDR3 gives the full variable domain: KAGVTQTPRYLIKTRGQQVTLSCSPISGHRSVSWYQQTPGQGLQFLFEYFSETQRNKGNFPGRFSGRQFSNSRSEMNVSTLELGDSALYLCASALTGSGGLTFNYGYTFGSGTRLTVV.

The J gene is TRBJ1-1, the V gene TRBV18, with D hard to call. V lost 6 bases and J 8 bases, leaving 19 bases between the germline ends. Looked up from germline, CDR1 is KGHSH and CDR2 is LQKENI. The CDR3 runs 14 residues. CDR3: CASSISDPGLEAFF. In DNA form, the CDR3 reads TGTGCCAGCTCCATTAGTGATCCGGGCCTAGAAGCTTTCTTT.

This clone was found a few times. The rearrangement links TRBV9 to TRBJ1-2; tentative D call: TRBD1 (5 bases). Trimming shortened V by 0 bases and J by 0 bases, and 15 bases separated the two germline ends. CDR1 is SGDLS, CDR2 YYNGEE, per germline. The CDR3 is 17 residues long. The CDR3 DNA reads as TGTGCCAGCAGCGTAGCCCCCAACAGGCTCTCTAACTATGGCTACACCTTC. Translation: CASSVAPNRLSNYGYTF.

V is TRBV6-6 and J is TRBJ1-1; no reliable D call. CDR1 MNHNY and CDR2 SVGAGI come from the germline V gene (reference sequence). There are 13 residues in the CDR3. V was trimmed by 0 bases and J by 3 bases, leaving 5 bases between them. This CDR3 is CASSYSEDTEAFF. The CDR3, as DNA: TGTGCCAGCAGTTACTCGGAGGACACTGAAGCTTTCTTT.

This clone was seen a single time. The CDR3 loop is CATAVLAGNTGELFF. CDR3 nucleotide sequence: TGTGCCACCGCAGTGTTAGCGGGGAACACCGGGGAGCTGTTTTTT. The chain is built from TRBV27 and TRBJ2-2, with 7 bases identical to TRBD2. Germline V gene lookup returns CDR1 MNHEY and CDR2 SMNVEV (reference sequence). V lost 10 bases to trimming and J lost 1 base; unmatched junction nucleotides: 9. This CDR3 has 15 amino acids.

The rearrangement joins TRBV5-5 to TRBJ2-3; the D gene is possibly TRBD1 (5 bases). V gave up 2 bases and J gave up 0 bases, with 13 bases separating them. CDR1 and CDR2 from the germline V gene are SGHKS and YYEKEE (reference sequence). This CDR3 contains 16 residues. The CDR3 sequence: CASSFRQKTSTDTQYF. CDR3 DNA: TGTGCCAGCAGCTTTAGACAGAAAACTAGCACAGATACGCAGTATTTT.

V is TRBV19 and J is TRBJ1-3; 8 bases agree with TRBD1. Germline V lookup: CDR1 LNHDA, CDR2 SQIVND (reference sequence). The length of the CDR3 is 16 residues. The V segment lost 1 base and the J segment 2 bases; nucleotides outside the gene matches: 4. CDR3 DNA: TGTGCCAGTAGTATAGGCCAGGGGGCGGCTGGAAACACCATATATTTT. Residues: CASSIGQGAAGNTIYF.

This chain connects TRBV19 to TRBJ2-2; 7 bases fit TRBD1. The CDR3 has 12 amino acids. CDR1 and CDR2 from the germline V gene are LNHDA and SQIVND (reference sequence). V was clipped by 11 bases and J by 6 bases; unmatched bases: 6. The CDR3 DNA reads as TGTGCCCTCCGGCAGGGGGCCGGGGAGCTGTTTTTT. Amino acids: CALRQGAGELFF.

The J gene is TRBJ2-1, the V gene TRBV28, with 12 bases aligning to TRBD2. V was clipped by 3 bases and J by 5 bases; unmatched bases: 2. CDR3 length equals 15 residues. CDR1 and CDR2 from the germline V gene are MDHEN and SYDVKM. DNA of the CDR3: TGTGCCAGCAGTTTTTGGACTAGCGGGGACAATGAGCAGTTCTTC. It translates to CASSFWTSGDNEQFF.

This rearrangement joins TRBV28 to TRBJ2-3; 11 nucleotides agree with TRBD2. The V and J ends lost 2 bases and 10 bases, in that order; junction bases with no gene match: 5. CDR3 length: 14 residues. Germline assignment: CDR1 MDHEN and CDR2 SYDVKM. In DNA form, the CDR3 reads TGTGCCAGCAGTTTAATAGCGGGAGGGCCCGCGCAGTATTTT. This gives the protein CASSLIAGGPAQYF.

The chain links TRBV28 to TRBJ2-3, with 7 bases aligning to TRBD2. This CDR3 spans 16 amino acids. V shed 6 bases and J 3 bases; nucleotides not matched to a gene: 12. CDR1 is MDHEN and CDR2 is SYDVKM in the germline V gene. For the CDR3, the DNA is TGTGCCAGCAGCCTGACTAGCCCCGAGGCGACAGATACGCAGTATTTT. Protein: CASSLTSPEATDTQYF.

The CDR3 DNA follows: TGCGCCAGCAGCTTCCGGGACAGGGACTACGAGCAGTACTTC. Translated, it gives CASSFRDRDYEQYF. V gene TRBV4-1 combines with J gene TRBJ2-7; TRBD1 matches 9 bases. There are 14 residues in the CDR3. The V gene end was trimmed by 5 bases and the J gene end by 3 bases; junction bases not matched to a gene: 5. Per germline, CDR1 MGHRA and CDR2 YSYEKL.

The chain employs TRBV5-5 and TRBJ1-5; D not resolved. The CDR3 has 15 residues. The ends were cut back, 3 bases at V and 6 bases at J, with 16 bases in the middle. Germline lookup yields CDR1 SGHKS and CDR2 YYEKEE (reference sequence). For the CDR3, the DNA is TGTGCCAGCAGCTCCACACCAGGACGGGGTCAGCCCCAGCATTTT. Translating gives CASSSTPGRGQPQHF.